A single sample gave rise to the 12 T cell receptor beta chains below, sequenced in a study of blood T cell repertoires in COVID-19. Method: immunoSEQ multiplex PCR; TCRdb's copy keeps in-frame clones and lacks some. This sample has under 100,000 clones; around four fifths occur once, and the top ten carry over 15%. Sequencing input: peripheral blood. These receptors all stem from a woman aged 60-75 years with acute or convalescent COVID-19.

The chain links TRBV11-2 to TRBJ2-1, with 7 bases fitting TRBD2. CDR3 length equals 14 residues. V trimming: 1 base; J trimming: 9 bases; junction bases outside the gene matches: 6. Germline V gene lookup returns CDR1 SGHAT and CDR2 FQNNGV. The CDR3 loop is CASSLGTSQTEQFF. CDR3 coding DNA: TGTGCCAGCAGCTTAGGGACTAGTCAGACTGAGCAGTTCTTC.

The V gene is TRBV10-1, the J gene TRBJ1-1; 9 nucleotides match TRBD1. The germline CDR1 and CDR2 sequences are WNHNN and SYGVQD (reference sequence). CDR3 size: 13 residues. J gave up 5 bases and V 6 bases, and 4 bases lay outside the gene matches. CDR3 in DNA: TGCGCCAGCAGGGGACAGGGAATAACTGAAGCTTTCTTT. This sequence encodes CASRGQGITEAFF.

This clone is classed as medium-sized. The chain joins TRBV6-5 to TRBJ1-6, with D maybe TRBD1 (5 bases). Trimming stripped 5 bases from V and 8 bases from J, with 10 bases between. This CDR3 comprises 13 residues. Germline CDR1 reads MNHEY; CDR2 reads SVGAGI. Written as DNA, the CDR3 is TGTGCCAGCAGTCTCTCGGGGGATTCACCCCTCCACTTT. This translates into CASSLSGDSPLHF.

Of note for this clone: One end of the junction fails to match germline, which may point to a read error. This sequence joins TRBV7-7 and TRBJ2-2; a weak D match, TRBD2 (5 bases). The germline V gene encodes CDR1 SSHAT and CDR2 FNYEAQ (reference sequence). This CDR3 region has 19 residues. In DNA, the CDR3 is TGTGCTAGCAGCTTTAGGGCTAGCTCAGCCAACTCTAACACCGGGGAGCTGTTTTTT. It specifies CASSFRASSANSNTGELFF.

The chain recombines TRBV7-2 with TRBJ1-1; D call uncertain. Germline V gives CDR1 SGHTA, CDR2 FQGNSA. V was clipped by 1 base and J by 1 base, with 7 bases between them. This CDR3 is 14 amino acids long. CDR3 residues: CASSLVAGNTEAFF. Written as DNA, the CDR3 is TGTGCCAGCAGCTTAGTAGCTGGGAACACTGAAGCTTTCTTT.

This clone was counted only a few times. This chain connects TRBV7-9 to TRBJ2-3, with a weak D call TRBD2 (5 bases). With 8 bases removed from V and 1 base from J, the gap between germline ends came to 13 bases. This CDR3 has 14 residues. Per the germline V gene, CDR1 is SEHNR and CDR2 is FQNEAQ (reference sequence). In DNA form, the CDR3 reads TGTGCCAGCCCCGAAGGAGGTGGCACAGATACGCAGTATTTT. It encodes CASPEGGGTDTQYF.

The V gene is TRBV7-9, the J gene TRBJ2-1; 13 nucleotides agree with TRBD2. The CDR3 spans 15 residues. With V trimmed by 3 bases and J by 7 bases, 3 bases remained unmatched. The germline V gene has CDR1 SEHNR and CDR2 FQNEAQ (reference sequence). In DNA form, the CDR3 reads TGTGCCAGCAGCTTCGGGACTAGCGGGGAAAATGAGCAGTTCTTC. Protein: CASSFGTSGENEQFF.

A word on this clone: One end of the junction varies from germline; a read error may be responsible. The chain couples TRBV30 to TRBJ2-1, with D possibly TRBD2 on 6 matching bases. The V gene's germline CDR1 is GTSNPN and CDR2 SVGIG (reference sequence). The CDR3 runs 16 residues. CDR3 region: CAWSRRDWQSFNEQFF. DNA of the CDR3: TGTGCCTGGAGTCGGCGGGACTGGCAGTCCTTCAATGAGCAGTTCTTC.

The chain is built from TRBV30 and TRBJ1-1; 9 bases are a match to TRBD1. Per germline, CDR1 GTSNPN and CDR2 SVGIG (reference sequence). This CDR3 is built from 12 residues. Trimming at V came to 4 bases and at J to 7 bases, leaving 4 bases not matched to a gene. The CDR3 region is CAWKGTGNEAFF. As DNA, the CDR3 is TGTGCCTGGAAAGGGACAGGGAATGAAGCTTTCTTT.

This chain links TRBV9 with TRBJ2-1; possibly TRBD2 for D (5 bases). The CDR3 runs 16 residues. Deletions cut 0 bases from V and 0 bases from J, with 10 bases between. Germline CDR1 SGDLS, CDR2 YYNGEE. CDR3 in DNA: TGTGCCAGCAGCGTAGGGGCGGGTAGCTCCTACAATGAGCAGTTCTTC. The encoded protein is CASSVGAGSSYNEQFF.

This rearrangement joins TRBV29-1 to TRBJ2-5; 11 bases fit TRBD1. This CDR3 has 12 amino acids. After removal of 6 bases from V and 4 bases from J, the junction contained 1 base not matched to a gene. Looked up from germline, CDR1 is SQVTM and CDR2 is ANQGSEA. The CDR3 region is CSVGQGAETQYF. The CDR3 bases are TGCAGCGTCGGACAGGGGGCAGAGACCCAGTACTTC. Full variable domain (missing parts from reference TRBV29-1 and TRBJ2-5): SAVISQKPSRDICQRGTSLTIQCQVDSQVTMMFWYRQQPGQSLTLIATANQGSEATYESGFVIDKFPISRPNLTFSTLTVSNMSPEDSSIYLCSVGQGAETQYFGPGTRLLVL.

The chain employs TRBV30 and TRBJ1-3, with 7 bases lining up with TRBD1. This CDR3 contains 14 residues. Trimming cost V 7 bases and J 0 bases; bases outside gene matches: 6. From germline, CDR1 is GTSNPN and CDR2 SVGIG (reference sequence). CDR3 sequence (DNA): TGTGCCTCCATCCGGGACAGCTCTGGAAACACCATATATTTT. Protein product: CASIRDSSGNTIYF.